This T cell receptor beta chain was captured by sequencing in a study of PD-L1 blockade in urothelial cancer. General study findings and limits: Those with durable benefit had larger increases in tumor-associated blood clones at 3 weeks.

Concerning this clone: Its cognate antigen is unknown.

Generated by immunoSEQ multiplex PCR, the TCRdb table keeps only in-frame clones and is missing some. Counted here are 85,000 to 100,000 clones, about nine tenths occurring once; the ten biggest clones make up roughly 2%. Time point specified: pretreatment peripheral blood. This sequence was found in a man aged 60 to 69 with urothelial cancer. The specimen was PBMCs, collected around atezolizumab (anti-PD-L1) treatment.

This chain's CDR3 is CASSGGLAGVNEQFF. CDR3 bases: TGTGCCAGCAGTGGAGGACTAGCGGGAGTGAATGAGCAGTTCTTC. This chain connects TRBV25-1 to TRBJ2-1; 13 bases fit TRBD2. The CDR3 contains 15 residues. Trimming took 4 bases from V and 7 from J; bases not matched to a gene: 4. Germline V gene lookup returns CDR1 MGHDK and CDR2 SYGVNS.